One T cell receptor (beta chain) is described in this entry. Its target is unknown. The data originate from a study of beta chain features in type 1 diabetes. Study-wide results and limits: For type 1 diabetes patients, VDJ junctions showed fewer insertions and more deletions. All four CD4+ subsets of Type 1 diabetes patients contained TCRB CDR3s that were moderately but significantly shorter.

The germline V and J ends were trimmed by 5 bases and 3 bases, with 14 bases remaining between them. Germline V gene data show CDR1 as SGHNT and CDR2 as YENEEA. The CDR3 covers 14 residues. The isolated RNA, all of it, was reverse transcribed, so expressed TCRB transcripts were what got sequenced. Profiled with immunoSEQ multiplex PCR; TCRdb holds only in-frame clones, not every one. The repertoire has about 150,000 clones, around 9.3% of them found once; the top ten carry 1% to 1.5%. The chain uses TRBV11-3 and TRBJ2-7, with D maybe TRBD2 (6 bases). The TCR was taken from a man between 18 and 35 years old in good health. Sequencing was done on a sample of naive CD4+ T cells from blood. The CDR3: CASSPGLAVYEQYF. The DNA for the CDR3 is TGTGCCAGCAGCCCGGGACTCGCGGTCTACGAGCAGTACTTC.